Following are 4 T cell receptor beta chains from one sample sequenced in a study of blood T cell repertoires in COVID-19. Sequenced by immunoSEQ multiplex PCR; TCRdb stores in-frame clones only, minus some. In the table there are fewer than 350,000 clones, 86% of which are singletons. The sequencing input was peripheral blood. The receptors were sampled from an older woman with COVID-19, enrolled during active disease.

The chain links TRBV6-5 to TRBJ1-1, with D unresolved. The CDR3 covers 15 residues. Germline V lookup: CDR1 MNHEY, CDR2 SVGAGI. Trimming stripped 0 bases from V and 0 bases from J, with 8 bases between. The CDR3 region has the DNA TGTGCCAGCAGTTACTCCCCCAGGTTGAACACTGAAGCTTTCTTT. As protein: CASSYSPRLNTEAFF.

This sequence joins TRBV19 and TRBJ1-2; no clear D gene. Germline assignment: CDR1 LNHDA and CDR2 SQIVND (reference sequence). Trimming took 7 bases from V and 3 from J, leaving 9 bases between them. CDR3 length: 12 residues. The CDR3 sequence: CASIDTYYGYTF. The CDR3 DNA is TGTGCCAGTATAGACACCTACTATGGCTACACCTTC.

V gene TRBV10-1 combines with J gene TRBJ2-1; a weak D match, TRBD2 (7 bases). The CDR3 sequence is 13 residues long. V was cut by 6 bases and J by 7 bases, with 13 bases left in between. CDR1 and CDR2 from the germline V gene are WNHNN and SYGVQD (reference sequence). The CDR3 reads CASRGGAGNEQFF. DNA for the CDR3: TGCGCCAGCAGGGGGGGGGCAGGTAATGAGCAGTTCTTC.

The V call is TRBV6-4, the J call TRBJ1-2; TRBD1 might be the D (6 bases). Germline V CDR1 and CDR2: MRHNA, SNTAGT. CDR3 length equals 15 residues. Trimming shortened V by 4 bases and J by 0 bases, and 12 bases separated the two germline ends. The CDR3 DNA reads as TGTGCCAGCAGTGCCCAACAGGGATCTAACTATGGCTACACCTTC. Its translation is CASSAQQGSNYGYTF.